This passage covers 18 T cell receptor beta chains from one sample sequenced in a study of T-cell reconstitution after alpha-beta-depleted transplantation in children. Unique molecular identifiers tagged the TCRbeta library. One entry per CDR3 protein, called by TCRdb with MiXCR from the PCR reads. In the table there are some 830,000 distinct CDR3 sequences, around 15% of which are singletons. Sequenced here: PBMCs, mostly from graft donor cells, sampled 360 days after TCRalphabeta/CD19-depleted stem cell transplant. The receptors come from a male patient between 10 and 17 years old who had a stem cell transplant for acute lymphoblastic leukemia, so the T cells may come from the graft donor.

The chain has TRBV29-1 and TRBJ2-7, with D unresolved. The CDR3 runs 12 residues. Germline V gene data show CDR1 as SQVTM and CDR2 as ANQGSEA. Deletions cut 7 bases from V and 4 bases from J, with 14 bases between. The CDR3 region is CSGWSTGYEQYF. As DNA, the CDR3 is TGCAGCGGGTGGAGCACTGGGTACGAGCAGTACTTC.

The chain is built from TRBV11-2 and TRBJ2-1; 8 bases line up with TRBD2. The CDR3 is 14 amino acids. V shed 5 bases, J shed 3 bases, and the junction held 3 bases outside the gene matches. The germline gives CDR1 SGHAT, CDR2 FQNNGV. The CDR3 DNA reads TGTGCCAGCAGCGGGACTAGGGACTACAATGAGCAGTTCTTC. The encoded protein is CASSGTRDYNEQFF.

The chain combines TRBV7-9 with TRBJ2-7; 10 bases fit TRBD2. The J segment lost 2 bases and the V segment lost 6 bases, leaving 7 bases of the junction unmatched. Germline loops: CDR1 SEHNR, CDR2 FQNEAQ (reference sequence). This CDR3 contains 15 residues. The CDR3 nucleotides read TGTGCCAGCAGTTCCAGCGGGAGGGTTACCTACGAGCAGTACTTC. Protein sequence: CASSSSGRVTYEQYF.

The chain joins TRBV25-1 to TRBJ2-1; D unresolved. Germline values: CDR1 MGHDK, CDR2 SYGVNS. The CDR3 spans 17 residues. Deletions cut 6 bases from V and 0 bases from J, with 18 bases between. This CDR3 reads CASRVEGLTSSYNEQFF. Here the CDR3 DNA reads TGTGCCAGCAGGGTAGAAGGGCTTACGAGCTCCTACAATGAGCAGTTCTTC. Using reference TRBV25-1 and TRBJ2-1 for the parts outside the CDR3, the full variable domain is EADIYQTPRYLVIGTGKKITLECSQTMGHDKMYWYQQDPGMELHLIHYSYGVNSTEKGDLSSESTVSRIRTEHFPLTLESARPSHTSQYLCASRVEGLTSSYNEQFFGPGTRLTVL.

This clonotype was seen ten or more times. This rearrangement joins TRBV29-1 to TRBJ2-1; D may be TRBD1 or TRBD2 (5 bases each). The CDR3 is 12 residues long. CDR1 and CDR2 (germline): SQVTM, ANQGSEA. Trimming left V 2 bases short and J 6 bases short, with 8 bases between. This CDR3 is CSVERGVNEQFF. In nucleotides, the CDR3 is TGCAGCGTTGAAAGAGGGGTCAATGAGCAGTTCTTC.

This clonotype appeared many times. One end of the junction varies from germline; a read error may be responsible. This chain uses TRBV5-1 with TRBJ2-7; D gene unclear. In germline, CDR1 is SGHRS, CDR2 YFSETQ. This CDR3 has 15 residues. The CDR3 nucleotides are TGTGCCAGCAGCTTGGTTCCAGGAAGCTCCTACGAGCAGTACTTC. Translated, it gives CASSLVPGSSYEQYF. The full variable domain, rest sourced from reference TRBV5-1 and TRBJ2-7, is KAGVTQTPRYLIKTRGQQVTLSCSPISGHRSVSWYQQTPGQGLQFLFEYFSETQRNKGNFPGRFSGRQFSNSRSEMNVSTLELGDSALYLCASSLVPGSSYEQYFGPGTRLTVT.

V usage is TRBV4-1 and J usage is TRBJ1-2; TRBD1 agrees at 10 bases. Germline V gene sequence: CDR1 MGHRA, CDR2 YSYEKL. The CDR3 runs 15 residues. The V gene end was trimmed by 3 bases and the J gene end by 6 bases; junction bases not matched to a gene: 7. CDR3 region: CASSHLGQGRDGYTF. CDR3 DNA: TGCGCCAGCAGCCATTTGGGACAGGGGAGGGATGGCTACACCTTC.

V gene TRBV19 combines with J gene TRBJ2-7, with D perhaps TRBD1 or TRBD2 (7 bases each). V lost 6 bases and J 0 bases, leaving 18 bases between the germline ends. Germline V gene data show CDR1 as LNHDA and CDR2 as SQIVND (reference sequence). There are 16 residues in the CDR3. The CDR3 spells CASRHSGTANSYEQYF. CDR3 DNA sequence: TGTGCCAGTAGGCACAGCGGGACAGCCAACTCCTACGAGCAGTACTTC.

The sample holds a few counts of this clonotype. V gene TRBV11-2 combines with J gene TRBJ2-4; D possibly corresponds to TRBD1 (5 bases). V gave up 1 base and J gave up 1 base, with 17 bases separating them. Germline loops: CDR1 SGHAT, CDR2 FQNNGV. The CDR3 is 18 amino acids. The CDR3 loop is CASSLVLGAPEAKNIQYF. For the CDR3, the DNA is TGTGCCAGCAGCTTAGTCTTAGGGGCGCCGGAGGCCAAAAACATTCAGTACTTC.

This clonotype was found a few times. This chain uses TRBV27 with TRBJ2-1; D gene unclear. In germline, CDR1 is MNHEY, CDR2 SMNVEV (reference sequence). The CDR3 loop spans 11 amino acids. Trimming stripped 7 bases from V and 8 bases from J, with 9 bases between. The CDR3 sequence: CASKFYHEQFF. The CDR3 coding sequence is TGTGCCAGCAAGTTTTACCATGAGCAGTTCTTC.

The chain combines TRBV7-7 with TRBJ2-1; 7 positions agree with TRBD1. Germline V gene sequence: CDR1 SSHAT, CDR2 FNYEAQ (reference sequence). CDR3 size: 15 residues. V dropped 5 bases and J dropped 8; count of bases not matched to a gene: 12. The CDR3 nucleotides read TGTGCCAGCAGCCAAGGACAGGCCCTTAGATATGAGCAGTTCTTC. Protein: CASSQGQALRYEQFF.

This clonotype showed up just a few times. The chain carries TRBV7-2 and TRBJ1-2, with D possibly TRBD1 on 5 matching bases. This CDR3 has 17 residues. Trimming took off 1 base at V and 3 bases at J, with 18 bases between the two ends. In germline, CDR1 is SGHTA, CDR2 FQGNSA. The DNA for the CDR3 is TGTGCCAGCAGCTTAGGCCCTCAGGGAAGGTTCGACTATGGCTACACCTTC. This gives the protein CASSLGPQGRFDYGYTF.

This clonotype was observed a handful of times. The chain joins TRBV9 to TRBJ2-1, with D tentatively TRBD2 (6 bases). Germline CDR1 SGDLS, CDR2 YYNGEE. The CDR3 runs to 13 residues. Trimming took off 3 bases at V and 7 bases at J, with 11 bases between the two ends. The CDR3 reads CASSGTTRNEQFF. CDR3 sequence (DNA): TGTGCCAGCAGCGGAACGACTAGAAATGAGCAGTTCTTC.

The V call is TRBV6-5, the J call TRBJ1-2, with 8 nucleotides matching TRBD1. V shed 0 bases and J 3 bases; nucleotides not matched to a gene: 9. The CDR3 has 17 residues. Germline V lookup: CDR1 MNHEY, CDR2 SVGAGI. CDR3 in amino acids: CASSYSLGQGVHYGYTF. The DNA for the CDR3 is TGTGCCAGCAGTTACTCCCTCGGACAGGGAGTCCACTATGGCTACACCTTC.

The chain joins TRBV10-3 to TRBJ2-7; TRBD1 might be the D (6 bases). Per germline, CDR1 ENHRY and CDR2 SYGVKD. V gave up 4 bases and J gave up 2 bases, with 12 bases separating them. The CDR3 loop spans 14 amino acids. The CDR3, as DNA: TGTGCCATCAGTGCCCGGCAGGGGACCTACGAGCAGTACTTC. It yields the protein CAISARQGTYEQYF.

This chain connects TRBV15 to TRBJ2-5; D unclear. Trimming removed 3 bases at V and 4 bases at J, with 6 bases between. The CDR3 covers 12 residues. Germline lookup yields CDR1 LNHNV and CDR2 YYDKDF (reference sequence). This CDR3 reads CATSRGRETQYF. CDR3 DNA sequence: TGTGCCACCAGCAGGGGAAGAGAGACCCAGTACTTC.

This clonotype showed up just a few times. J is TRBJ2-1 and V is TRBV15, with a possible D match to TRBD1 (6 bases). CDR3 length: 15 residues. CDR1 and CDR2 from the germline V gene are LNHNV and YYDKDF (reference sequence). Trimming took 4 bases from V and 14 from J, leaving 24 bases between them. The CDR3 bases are TGTGCCACCAGCACTCGACAGGATACGCAGACTGGGGAGTTCTTC. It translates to CATSTRQDTQTGEFF. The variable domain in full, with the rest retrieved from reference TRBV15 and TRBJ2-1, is DAMVIQNPRYQVTQFGKPVTLSCSQTLNHNVMYWYQQKSSQAPKLLFHYYDKDFNNEADTPDNFQSRRPNTSFCFLDIRSPGLGDTAMYLCATSTRQDTQTGEFFGPGTRLTVL.

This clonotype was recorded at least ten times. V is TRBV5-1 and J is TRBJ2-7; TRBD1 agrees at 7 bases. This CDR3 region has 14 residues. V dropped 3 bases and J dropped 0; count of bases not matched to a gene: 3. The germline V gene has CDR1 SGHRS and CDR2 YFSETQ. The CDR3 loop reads CASSSRDSSYEQYF. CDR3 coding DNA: TGCGCCAGCAGCTCCCGGGACAGCTCCTACGAGCAGTACTTC.